Listed below are T cell receptor beta chains from one sample, sequenced in a study of CD8+CD57+ T cells in acquired aplastic anemia. TCRdb used MiXCR to reprocess the reads, holding one entry per CDR3 protein. The sample lists roughly 170,000 distinct CDR3 sequences, 55% to 75% occurring once. The sequencing sample was made of sorted CD4+, CD8+, or CD8+CD57+ T cells (not recorded which) from PBMCs. All receptors derive from a human donor in good health. The CDR3 runs from the conserved cysteine through the conserved F or W. A D gene is named only where the DNA matches it firmly. Clone size, where shown, is once, few, many, or a class for clones that have expanded.

>TRBV6-1|TRBJ1-1|many|NA
TGTGCCAGCAGTGAACTTGGCGTGAACACTGAAGCTTTCTTT
CASSELGVNTEAFF
>TRBV12-3/TRBV12-4|TRBJ2-3|NA|NA
TGTGCCAGCAGTGAAGTCAAAGGGTTTTATACGCAGTATTTT
CASSEVKGFYTQYF
>TRBV7-6|TRBJ1-2|NA|NA
TGTGCCAGCAGCTTAGTTGGGGGTAGTCGGGGCTACACCTTC
CASSLVGGSRGYTF
>TRBV7-7|TRBJ2-1|NA|TRBD2
TGTGCCAGCAGCCCGATCATTTTGGGACTAGGCGCACAGGAGCAGTTCTTC
CASSPIILGLGAQEQFF
>TRBV7-9|TRBJ2-3|NA|NA
TGTGCCAGCAGCGTACAAGGCTCTAGCACAGATACGCAGTATTTT
CASSVQGSSTDTQYF
>TRBV20-1|TRBJ2-3|NA|TRBD2
TGCAGTGCCTTAACTAGCGGTTACACAGATACGCAGTATTTT
CSALTSGYTDTQYF
>TRBV19|TRBJ1-1|NA|TRBD1
TGTGCCAGACAATTGGACAGGGTGGCTGGAAACACTGAAGCTTTCTTT
CARQLDRVAGNTEAFF
>TRBV7-9|TRBJ2-1|many|TRBD2
TGTGCCAGCAGCTTAGCCGTAGCGGGAGACTACAATGAGCAGTTCTTC
CASSLAVAGDYNEQFF
>TRBV29-1|TRBJ2-1|once|NA
TGCAGCGTTGAAGAGAGATATGAGCAGTTCTTC
CSVEERYEQFF
>TRBV9|TRBJ2-3|many|TRBD2
TGTGCCAGCAGCGTAGACCTAGCGGGAATGAGCACAGATACGCAGTATTTT
CASSVDLAGMSTDTQYF
>TRBV24-1|TRBJ2-2|once|NA
TGTGCCACCAGTGGAGGTCCACGCACCGGGGAGCTGTTTTTT
CATSGGPRTGELFF
>TRBV2|TRBJ2-7|NA|NA
TGTGCCAGCAGCTTCTCCAGGGGGGGGGAGCAGTACTTC
CASSFSRGGEQYF